This is a list of T cell receptor beta chains from one sample in a study of blood T cell repertoires in COVID-19. Data came from immunoSEQ multiplex PCR; TCRdb stores just in-frame clones and leaves some out. This table holds some 250,000 clones, over 65% found once. The material sequenced was peripheral blood. These receptors were obtained from a woman older than 75 with acute or convalescent COVID-19. Each CDR3 is given with its conserved first and last residue. Each record gives: clone size, J gene, V gene, D gene, CDR3 DNA, CDR3 protein. D genes are given only for firm matches. Some rows have no size entry. The others give once, few or many, or a class for an expanded clone.

>-|TRBJ2-1|TRBV25-1|-
TGTGCCAGCAGTGAATCATCTGGGGGGGGCGCTTACAATGAGCAGTTCTTC
CASSESSGGGAYNEQFF
>-|TRBJ1-4|TRBV5-1|-
TGCGCCAGCAGCTTTGGCAGGGTTGGCGAAAAACTGTTTTTT
CASSFGRVGEKLFF
>-|TRBJ1-3|TRBV7-9|TRBD1
TGTGCCAGCAGCTCCGGGACAGTCAACACCATATATTTT
CASSSGTVNTIYF
>-|TRBJ1-3|TRBV7-9|-
TGTGCCAGCAGCTTGTACAGGGACAACGGAAACACCATATATTTT
CASSLYRDNGNTIYF
>once|TRBJ2-7|TRBV7-2|-
TGTGCCAGCAGCTCAAACTACGAGCAGTACTTC
CASSSNYEQYF
>few|TRBJ1-5|TRBV7-9|TRBD1
TGTGCCAGCAGCTTAGGACAGGGAAATCAGCCCCAGCATTTT
CASSLGQGNQPQHF
>-|TRBJ2-7|TRBV29-1|TRBD1
TGCAGCGTCCGCGGACAGGGAGGCGAGCAGTACTTC
CSVRGQGGEQYF
>-|TRBJ2-1|TRBV18|TRBD2
TGTGCCAGCTCCCCTGCCGATGGTAGCGGGGGGGCCGGGGAGCAGTTCTTC
CASSPADGSGGAGEQFF
>-|TRBJ1-2|TRBV29-1|TRBD1
TGCAGCGTTGGGGACAGGGGACCATATGGCTACACCTTC
CSVGDRGPYGYTF
>-|TRBJ2-1|TRBV7-7|TRBD2
TGTGCCAGCAGCTTATCAGCGGGAGCCCTCAGTGAGCAGTTCTTC
CASSLSAGALSEQFF
>-|TRBJ2-1|TRBV18|-
TGTGCCAGCTCACCCAGGGTCGGTGAGCAGTTCTTC
CASSPRVGEQFF
>-|TRBJ1-1|TRBV6-5|-
TGTGCCAGCAATCACAGGGATCGCACTGAAGCTTTCTTT
CASNHRDRTEAFF
>-|TRBJ2-1|TRBV3-1/TRBV3-2|TRBD2
TGTGCCAGCAGCCGCTTCCGGACTAGCGGCCACAATGAGCAGTTCTTC
CASSRFRTSGHNEQFF
>few|TRBJ1-1|TRBV6-6|-
TGTGCCAGCAGAGGACAGCGTACTAACACTGAAGCTTTCTTT
CASRGQRTNTEAFF
>-|TRBJ2-1|TRBV2|TRBD2
TGTGCCAGCAGTGAGCTAGCGGGGGATTACAATGAGCAGTTCTTC
CASSELAGDYNEQFF
>once|TRBJ2-3|TRBV7-9|TRBD2
TGTGCCAGCAGCCCCCGGGGGGGTGGAGGCACAGATACGCAGTATTTT
CASSPRGGGGTDTQYF
>few|TRBJ1-5|TRBV10-2|TRBD1
TGCGCCAGCAGTGAGTCCTTTCGGACAGGGACAGGGCAGCCCCAGCATTTT
CASSESFRTGTGQPQHF
>-|TRBJ2-5|TRBV25-1|-
TGTGCCAGCAGTGATGGTGGCAAGAAGTACCAAGAGACCCAGTACTTC
CASSDGGKKYQETQYF
>few|TRBJ1-1|TRBV30|TRBD1
TGTGCCTGGAGTACACAGGGGGCGATCGAAGCTTTCTTT
CAWSTQGAIEAFF
>few|TRBJ2-3|TRBV10-3|TRBD2
TGTGCCATACTAGCGGGAGGAACAGATACGCAGTATTTT
CAILAGGTDTQYF
>-|TRBJ1-2|TRBV6-2/TRBV6-3|-
TGTGCCAGCAGTTACTCGGCACAGGGTTATGGCTACACCTTC
CASSYSAQGYGYTF
>-|TRBJ1-1|TRBV27|TRBD1
TGTGCCAGCAGTTTACCACCCTCCAGGGGGCAGGGTACTGAAGCTTTCTTT
CASSLPPSRGQGTEAFF